The 19 T cell receptor beta chains below all came from one sample that was sequenced in a study of T cells in Graves' hyperthyroidism and ophthalmopathy. Amplified TCR beta CDR3 regions came from RNA transcripts. In the first-round RT-PCR of the TCR CDR3, the HTBI primer set was used. TCRdb passed the multiplex PCR reads through MiXCR, listing each CDR3 protein once. Of about 350,000 distinct CDR3 sequences listed, 18% were seen once; the top ten hold 15% to 17%. The sample taken for sequencing was blood. Receptors were obtained from a woman aged 35 to 49 with Graves' ophthalmopathy.

Ten or more counts support this clonotype. This could be a read error, since a much larger clone is one nucleotide away. The rearrangement links TRBV27 to TRBJ1-1, with D possibly matching TRBD1 (5 bases). The CDR3 length is 14 residues. V was cut by 5 bases and J by 0 bases, with 10 bases left in between. Germline V gene data show CDR1 as MNHEY and CDR2 as SMNVEV (reference sequence). The CDR3 sequence is CASSPQEMNTEAFF. CDR3 coding DNA: TGTGCCAGCAGTCCACAGGAGATGAACACTGAAGCTTTCTTT.

This clonotype has a count of ten or more. The gene calls are TRBV2 and TRBJ2-5; 7 bases fit TRBD1. There are 12 residues in the CDR3. Germline values: CDR1 SNHLY, CDR2 FYNNEI. After removal of 10 bases from V and 5 bases from J, the junction contained 7 bases not matched to a gene. The CDR3 reads CANQGGGETQYF. CDR3 sequence (DNA): TGTGCCAACCAAGGGGGCGGGGAGACCCAGTACTTC.

This clonotype was observed at least ten times. The CDR3: CASSYSGLAGRNYEQYF. The DNA for the CDR3 is TGTGCCAGCAGTTACTCGGGCCTAGCGGGAAGAAACTACGAGCAGTACTTC. V usage is TRBV6-2 or TRBV6-3 and J usage is TRBJ2-7; 9 nucleotides line up with TRBD2. The V gene end was trimmed by 0 bases and the J gene end by 3 bases; junction bases not matched to a gene: 9. Germline loops: CDR1 MNHEY, CDR2 SVGEGT. The length of the CDR3 is 17 residues.

V and J are TRBV5-1 and TRBJ2-7; possibly TRBD1 for D (6 bases). V lost 0 bases, J lost 2 bases, and 18 bases lay in between. Per the germline V gene, CDR1 is SGHRS and CDR2 is YFSETQ. The CDR3 runs to 17 residues. The CDR3 DNA follows: TGCGCCAGCAGCTTGGCTTCGGACAGCATCGTCCCCTACGAGCAGTACTTC. This translates into CASSLASDSIVPYEQYF.

The chain links TRBV6-1 to TRBJ2-5; D ambiguous. Trimming pared 5 bases from V and 1 base from J, leaving 17 bases between. Germline values: CDR1 MNHNS, CDR2 SASEGT. This CDR3 has 16 residues. CDR3 coding DNA: TGTGCCAGCAGTCTCGGCGCCTCCGCCACCCAAGAGACCCAGTACTTC. It translates to CASSLGASATQETQYF.

In its sample, this clonotype was seen many times. The chain is built from TRBV30 and TRBJ1-1; no clear D gene. V was pared by 4 bases and J by 3 bases, with 6 bases between. The CDR3 sequence is 11 residues long. The germline CDR1 and CDR2 sequences are GTSNPN and SVGIG (reference sequence). The CDR3 loop reads CAWNLYTEAFF. CDR3 DNA sequence: TGTGCCTGGAACCTGTACACTGAAGCTTTCTTT. Full variable domain (remainder filled in from reference TRBV30 and TRBJ1-1): SQTIHQWPATLVQPVGSPLSLECTVEGTSNPNLYWYRQAAGRGLQLLFYSVGIGQISSEVPQNLSASRPQDRQFILSSKKLLLSDSGFYLCAWNLYTEAFFGQGTRLTVV.

This clonotype was counted at least ten times. The genes are TRBV6-5 and TRBJ1-1; D is ambiguous. Trimming stripped 6 bases from V and 1 base from J, with 9 bases between. This CDR3 comprises 13 residues. From germline, CDR1 is MNHEY and CDR2 SVGAGI. The CDR3 DNA reads TGTGCCAGCAGCCACAGAGAGAACACTGAAGCTTTCTTT. This sequence encodes CASSHRENTEAFF.

The gene calls are TRBV6-2 or TRBV6-3 and TRBJ2-7, with D perhaps TRBD2 (5 bases). This CDR3 spans 17 amino acids. Germline V gene data show CDR1 as MNHEY and CDR2 as SVGEGT. The ends were cut back, 0 bases at V and 0 bases at J, with 15 bases in the middle. CDR3: CASSYSPGKRTSYEQYF. In DNA form, the CDR3 reads TGTGCCAGCAGTTACTCCCCTGGAAAGCGGACCTCCTACGAGCAGTACTTC.

Ten or more counts support this clonotype. The chain is built from TRBV20-1 and TRBJ1-1, with no clear D. CDR3 length: 14 residues. CDR1 and CDR2 (germline): DFQATT, SNEGSKA (reference sequence). Trimming shortened V by 5 bases and J by 1 base, and 14 bases separated the two germline ends. The DNA of the CDR3 is TGCAGTGCTCGAGGCAGAAGAGCGAACACTGAAGCTTTCTTT. Its translation: CSARGRRANTEAFF.

The table lists this clonotype with many counts. This chain connects TRBV12-3 or TRBV12-4 to TRBJ2-5, with 16 bases lining up with TRBD2. The V and J ends lost 6 bases and 5 bases, in that order; junction bases with no gene match: 6. This CDR3 has 16 residues. This CDR3 is CASSGTSGRAGETQYF. The CDR3 DNA sequence: TGTGCCAGCAGCGGGACTAGCGGGAGGGCCGGTGAGACCCAGTACTTC.

This clonotype was seen repeatedly, ten times or more. The V gene is TRBV27, the J gene TRBJ2-5; D unclear. V was pared by 10 bases and J by 3 bases, with 12 bases between. CDR3 size: 12 residues. Germline assignment: CDR1 MNHEY and CDR2 SMNVEV (reference sequence). CDR3 amino acids: CATPASEETQYF. The CDR3 DNA reads as TGTGCCACCCCCGCCAGCGAAGAGACCCAGTACTTC.

This clonotype was counted at least ten times. The DNA for the CDR3 is TGTGCCAGCAGTTTATACCCGGGAGGGACAGGGGGCCGGGCTGGCTACACCTTC. This codes for CASSLYPGGTGGRAGYTF. This chain connects TRBV28 to TRBJ1-2, with TRBD1 matching over 12 bases. The CDR3 has 18 amino acids. With V trimmed by 1 base and J by 7 bases, 13 bases remained unmatched. CDR1 and CDR2 from the germline V gene are MDHEN and SYDVKM.

In nucleotides, the CDR3 is TGTGCCAGCAGTTTAGCGCGGGGTCATGGCTACACCTTC. This translates into CASSLARGHGYTF. The chain links TRBV12-3 or TRBV12-4 to TRBJ1-2; no clear D. CDR3 length equals 13 residues. V shed 0 bases and J shed 6 bases, with 8 bases lying between them.

This clonotype was seen many times. The gene calls are TRBV10-3 and TRBJ1-3, with a weak D call TRBD1 (5 bases). V lost 8 bases and J lost 0, with 17 bases in between. CDR3 length: 16 residues. The V gene's germline CDR1 is ENHRY and CDR2 SYGVKD. CDR3 sequence reads: CAIREQGGHSGNTIYF. The CDR3 DNA sequence: TGTGCCATCCGGGAGCAGGGAGGCCACTCTGGAAACACCATATATTTT.

This clonotype has at least ten counts. As DNA, the CDR3 is TGTGCCAGCAGCTTAGTTCAGTATGGCTACACCTTC. This encodes CASSLVQYGYTF. The V gene is TRBV7-2, the J gene TRBJ1-2; D unresolved. V lost 1 base, J lost 5 bases, and 5 bases lay in between. This CDR3 contains 12 residues. CDR1 and CDR2 (germline): SGHTA, FQGNSA.

The chain uses TRBV30 and TRBJ2-7; 8 positions agree with TRBD1. The CDR3 has 14 amino acids. The V segment lost 0 bases and the J segment 3 bases; nucleotides outside the gene matches: 4. Germline CDR1 reads GTSNPN; CDR2 reads SVGIG (reference sequence). This CDR3 reads CAWSVGTGVYEQYF. The DNA of the CDR3 is TGTGCCTGGAGTGTTGGGACAGGAGTCTACGAGCAGTACTTC.

This clonotype has a count of ten or more. This chain links TRBV9 with TRBJ1-1; 12 nucleotides align to TRBD1. CDR1 SGDLS and CDR2 YYNGEE come from the germline V gene. Trimming cost V 0 bases and J 3 bases; bases outside gene matches: 3. The CDR3 runs to 16 residues. CDR3 DNA: TGTGCCAGCAGCGTAGCGGGGACAGGGGGCCACACTGAAGCTTTCTTT. This sequence encodes CASSVAGTGGHTEAFF.

The genes are TRBV7-3 and TRBJ1-2, with 7 bases aligning to TRBD1. Germline V gene sequence: CDR1 SGHTA, CDR2 FQGTGA. J gave up 5 bases and V 7 bases, and 10 bases lay outside the gene matches. The CDR3 totals 14 residues. Here the CDR3 reads CASNKQGLGYGYTF. The CDR3, as DNA: TGTGCCAGCAATAAACAGGGGCTCGGGTATGGCTACACCTTC.

At least ten counts were recorded for this clonotype. The rearrangement joins TRBV10-3 to TRBJ2-1; 8 bases line up with TRBD1. Germline assignment: CDR1 ENHRY and CDR2 SYGVKD. V dropped 6 bases and J dropped 7; count of bases not matched to a gene: 11. The CDR3 consists of 15 residues. The CDR3 is CAIRDLSGGRNEQFF. CDR3 nucleotide sequence: TGTGCCATCAGGGACTTATCAGGGGGCCGGAATGAGCAGTTCTTC.